Below are 7 T cell receptor beta chains sequenced from a single sample in a study of T cell responses to AZD1222 COVID-19 vaccine. TCRdb's table, derived via immunoSEQ multiplex PCR, lists solely in-frame clones and lacks some. The sample contains 72,000 or so clones, approximately 90% of which appear only once. The material sequenced was peripheral blood, taken on day 0 of AZD1222 vaccination. The receptors were gathered from an adult in good health.

This clone was counted a single time. The rearrangement uses TRBV4-1 and TRBJ1-2, with D hard to call. Germline CDR1 and CDR2: MGHRA and YSYEKL. V was trimmed by 0 bases and J by 11 bases, leaving 10 bases between them. CDR3 length: 12 amino acids. The DNA of the CDR3 is TGCGCCAGCAGCCAAGAGGCGCAGAGGTACACCTTC. It encodes CASSQEAQRYTF.

CDR3 loop: CASSPQGAGSPLHF. Here the CDR3 DNA reads TGTGCCAGCAGCCCCCAGGGGGCGGGATCACCCCTCCACTTT. This chain joins TRBV27 and TRBJ1-6; 8 nucleotides match TRBD1. The junction had 8 bases not matched to a gene; V was cut back by 6 bases and J by 10 bases. The CDR3 covers 14 residues. The germline CDR1 and CDR2 sequences are MNHEY and SMNVEV (reference sequence).

The CDR3 coding sequence is TGTGCCAGCAGCGGGAATTCACCGTGGGAGACCCAGTACTTC. Its protein is CASSGNSPWETQYF. The J gene is TRBJ2-5, the V gene TRBV27; a weak D match, TRBD2 (5 bases). Trimming removed 6 bases at V and 5 bases at J, with 16 bases between. Germline V gene data show CDR1 as MNHEY and CDR2 as SMNVEV (reference sequence). The CDR3 contains 14 residues.

In its sample, this clone was seen a few times. The genes are TRBV3-1 (or the pseudogene TRBV3-2) and TRBJ1-5; D gene ambiguous. V was pared by 0 bases and J by 7 bases, with 7 bases between. The CDR3 runs to 13 residues. Germline values: CDR1 LGHDT, CDR2 YNNKEL (reference sequence). CDR3 protein: CASSQDDGQPQHF. The CDR3 DNA follows: TGTGCCAGCAGCCAAGACGATGGCCAGCCCCAGCATTTT.

The chain uses TRBV11-2 and TRBJ1-4; D is ambiguous. The CDR3 is 14 residues long. Germline values: CDR1 SGHAT, CDR2 FQNNGV. The V end was cut by 5 bases, the J end by 2 bases, with 9 bases between. The CDR3 bases are TGTGCCAGCAGCCGAGGGTGGACTAATGAAAAACTGTTTTTT. This encodes CASSRGWTNEKLFF. The whole variable domain, filled in from reference TRBV11-2 and TRBJ1-4, reads EAGVAQSPRYKIIEKRQSVAFWCNPISGHATLYWYQQILGQGPKLLIQFQNNGVVDDSQLPKDRFSAERLKGVDSTLKIQPAKLEDSAVYLCASSRGWTNEKLFFGSGTQLSVL.

The chain carries TRBV20-1 and TRBJ2-7; D may match TRBD1 or TRBD2 (5 bases each). V gave up 3 bases and J gave up 2 bases, with 14 bases separating them. Germline CDR1 DFQATT, CDR2 SNEGSKA (reference sequence). This CDR3 comprises 14 residues. The CDR3, as DNA: TGCAGTGCTAGTAACGGGGACGGAACCTACGAGCAGTACTTC. Protein sequence: CSASNGDGTYEQYF.

The table lists this clone with a count of one. The J gene is TRBJ1-5, the V gene TRBV2; D is undetermined. This CDR3 has 12 amino acids. The V gene lost 1 base and the J gene lost 7 bases, with 5 bases spanning the gap. From germline, CDR1 is SNHLY and CDR2 FYNNEI. In DNA form, the CDR3 reads TGTGCCAGCAGTGAAGAGGGACAGCCCCAGCATTTT. Amino acid sequence: CASSEEGQPQHF.